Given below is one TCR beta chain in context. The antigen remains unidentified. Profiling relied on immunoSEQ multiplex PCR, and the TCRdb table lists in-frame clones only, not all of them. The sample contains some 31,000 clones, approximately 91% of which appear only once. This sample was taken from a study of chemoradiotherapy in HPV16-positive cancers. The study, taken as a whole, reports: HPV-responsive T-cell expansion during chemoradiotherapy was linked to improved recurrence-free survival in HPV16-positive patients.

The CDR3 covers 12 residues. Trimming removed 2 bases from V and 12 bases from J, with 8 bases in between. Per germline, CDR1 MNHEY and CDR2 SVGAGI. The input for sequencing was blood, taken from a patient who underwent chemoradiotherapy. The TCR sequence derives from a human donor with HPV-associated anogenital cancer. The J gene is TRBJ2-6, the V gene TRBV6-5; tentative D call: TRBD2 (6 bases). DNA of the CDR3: TGTGCCAGCAGTTACGCGGGGAGCGTCCTGACTTTC. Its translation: CASSYAGSVLTF.